These 2 T cell receptor beta chains originate from one sample sequenced in a study of cytomegalovirus exposure and HLA in healthy donors. The PCR employed 60 Vbeta primers together with 13 Jbeta primers. Here immunoSEQ multiplex PCR was the method, and the copy in TCRdb shows in-frame clones only, minus some. This listing includes some 120,000 clones. Sample: PBMCs. These receptors originate from a man between 25 and 39 years old in good health and CMV-seronegative.

The genes are TRBV6-5 and TRBJ1-2; D unresolved. CDR1 MNHEY and CDR2 SVGAGI come from the germline V gene. The CDR3 sequence is 11 residues long. V was shortened by 4 bases and J by 8 bases, with 8 bases between the two germline ends. As DNA, the CDR3 is TGTGCCAGCAGTTCCTACGCGGGCTACACCTTC. Translated, it gives CASSSYAGYTF.

The chain recombines TRBV6-1 with TRBJ1-2; D possibly corresponds to TRBD1 (6 bases). Trimming removed 4 bases at V and 4 bases at J, with 19 bases between. This CDR3 contains 16 residues. Germline V gene sequence: CDR1 MNHNS, CDR2 SASEGT. The CDR3 nucleotides are TGTGCCAGCAGTGTTGGAGGGGGGGTCCTCGTCTATGGCTACACCTTC. This sequence encodes CASSVGGGVLVYGYTF.